This entry lists 11 T cell receptor beta chains sequenced from one sample in a study of blood T cell repertoires in COVID-19 (dated by TCRdb to the early 2020s). The library was made by the immunoSEQ multiplex PCR assay. This is the immuneACCESS table as TCRdb keeps it, with only in-frame sequences that have V and J called. A part of the clones is gone; compared with another copy, unresolved V genes explain less than half, and the rest is unexplained. In all, the sample holds 150,000 to 200,000 clones, and around 85% of those were seen once. The biggest ten clones account for under 6% of the sample. The source material was peripheral blood. Receptors originate from a human donor in a cohort sampled during active COVID-19.

The chain recombines TRBV6-5 with TRBJ1-4, with TRBD1 matching 10 bases. Germline V gene sequence: CDR1 MNHEY, CDR2 SVGAGI. Losses at the gene ends were 2 bases for V and 11 bases for J; bases not matched to a gene: 2. This CDR3 is built from 13 residues. The CDR3 nucleotides read TGTGCCAGCAGTTACGGGGGACAGGGGAAACTGTTTTTT. Its translation is CASSYGGQGKLFF.

The V call is TRBV4-1, the J call TRBJ2-2; weak D call: TRBD1 (6 bases). Trimming pared 3 bases from V and 1 base from J, leaving 6 bases between. The CDR3 is 14 amino acids. In germline, CDR1 is MGHRA, CDR2 YSYEKL. DNA for the CDR3: TGCGCCAGCAGCCAGGGACAGAACACCGGGGAGCTGTTTTTT. It yields the protein CASSQGQNTGELFF.

The chain joins TRBV6-2 or TRBV6-3 to TRBJ2-7, with unresolved D. This CDR3 has 14 residues. The germline V gene has CDR1 MNHEY and CDR2 SVGEGT. V lost 3 bases and J 3 bases, leaving 12 bases between the germline ends. CDR3 sequence: CASSYWAANYEQYF. The CDR3 DNA reads as TGTGCCAGCAGTTATTGGGCAGCAAACTACGAGCAGTACTTC.

This clone turned up a few times. V is TRBV28 and J is TRBJ2-5, with no clear D. The germline CDR1 and CDR2 sequences are MDHEN and SYDVKM. The CDR3 is 12 amino acids. The V end lost 6 bases, the J end lost 14 bases, and 19 bases lay between the germline ends. CDR3 nucleotide sequence: TGTGCCAGCAGGCCTACGGCCTTACCGACTTACTTC. As protein: CASRPTALPTYF. The complete variable domain, with remaining parts taken from reference TRBV28 and TRBJ2-5, reads DVKVTQSSRYLVKRTGEKVFLECVQDMDHENMFWYRQDPGLGLRLIYFSYDVKMKEKGDIPEGYSVSREKKERFSLILESASTNQTSMYLCASRPTALPTYFGPGTRLLVL.

CDR3: CASSPTYDPSRYGYTF. The DNA for the CDR3 is TGTGCCAGCAGCCCTACTTACGACCCATCCAGGTATGGCTACACCTTC. V usage is TRBV3-1 (or the pseudogene TRBV3-2) and J usage is TRBJ1-2; D is unresolved. Germline lookup yields CDR1 LGHDT and CDR2 YNNKEL (reference sequence). V lost 4 bases and J 5 bases, leaving 20 bases between the germline ends. The CDR3 has 16 amino acids.

V usage is TRBV11-3 and J usage is TRBJ2-5, with D hard to call. V lost 5 bases and J lost 5, with 18 bases in between. CDR1 and CDR2 from the germline V gene are SGHNT and YENEEA. The CDR3 is 15 residues long. The CDR3 DNA sequence: TGTGCCAGCAGCCACTCCGTTGTTCGCTGGGAGACCCAGTACTTC. It translates to CASSHSVVRWETQYF.

The genes are TRBV7-9 and TRBJ2-7; the D gene is possibly TRBD1 (6 bases). This CDR3 spans 15 amino acids. V lost 4 bases to trimming and J lost 4 bases, with 17 bases between them. Germline CDR1 is SEHNR and CDR2 is FQNEAQ (reference sequence). CDR3 DNA: TGTGCCAGCAGCTCCCCTCGCAGGGGTGGGTACGAGCAGTACTTC. It specifies CASSSPRRGGYEQYF.

The J gene is TRBJ2-7, the V gene TRBV4-2; 8 nucleotides line up with TRBD2. Germline V gene lookup returns CDR1 LGHNA and CDR2 YNFKEQ. The trim removed 4 bases at V and 0 bases at J, leaving 2 bases unmatched. The CDR3 loop spans 14 amino acids. The CDR3 bases are TGTGCCAGCAGCCCAAGCGGGAGCTCCTACGAGCAGTACTTC. Its translation is CASSPSGSSYEQYF.

This chain connects TRBV30 to TRBJ1-4; 7 bases fit TRBD1. Losses at the gene ends were 5 bases for V and 4 bases for J; bases not matched to a gene: 4. The CDR3 has 13 residues. CDR1 GTSNPN and CDR2 SVGIG come from the germline V gene (reference sequence). CDR3 region: CAWSGQINEKLFF. The CDR3 bases are TGTGCCTGGTCGGGACAGATTAATGAAAAACTGTTTTTT.

V gene TRBV7-6 combines with J gene TRBJ2-7, with D uncertain. Between the trimmed V and J ends, which lost 4 bases and 6 bases, there was a span of 19 bases. The germline V gene encodes CDR1 SGHVS and CDR2 FNYEAQ. The CDR3 runs 15 residues. CDR3 sequence (DNA): TGTGCCAGCAGCTCCCCTCGCGGTCCTGTTTTCGAGCAGTACTTC. It encodes CASSSPRGPVFEQYF.

The chain has TRBV29-1 and TRBJ1-1; 7 bases line up with TRBD1. The ends lost 5 bases at V and 7 bases at J; junction bases unmatched: 10. The CDR3 has 13 amino acids. Germline-derived CDR1 and CDR2 are SQVTM and ANQGSEA. The CDR3 sequence: CSVWTGFTDEAFF. In DNA, the CDR3 is TGCAGCGTTTGGACAGGCTTCACGGATGAAGCTTTCTTT. The full variable domain, completed using reference TRBV29-1 and TRBJ1-1, is SAVISQKPSRDICQRGTSLTIQCQVDSQVTMMFWYRQQPGQSLTLIATANQGSEATYESGFVIDKFPISRPNLTFSTLTVSNMSPEDSSIYLCSVWTGFTDEAFFGQGTRLTVV.